The 12 T cell receptor beta chains below all came from one sample that was sequenced in a study of OX40 agonist ivuxolimab in advanced cancers. Generated by immunoSEQ multiplex PCR, the TCRdb table keeps only in-frame clones and is missing some. The table lists about 55,000 clones, roughly four fifths of them singletons, with under 5% in the top ten. Sequencing used CD4+ or CD8+ T cells sorted from blood, obtained in a trial of the OX40 agonist ivuxolimab. These receptors came from an adult with an advanced solid tumor such as melanoma, head and neck, liver or kidney cancer.

This chain uses TRBV7-3 with TRBJ2-1, with TRBD1 matching 8 bases. The V gene's germline CDR1 is SGHTA and CDR2 FQGTGA. This CDR3 is 16 amino acids long. Germline trimming cut 0 bases from V and 6 bases from J; bases unmatched to any gene: 7. This chain's CDR3 is CASSLTQGQGSNEQFF. CDR3 nucleotides: TGTGCCAGCAGCTTAACGCAAGGACAGGGCAGCAATGAGCAGTTCTTC.

Concerning this clone itself: Germline is not matched at one junction end, which may reflect a read error. The chain has TRBV7-3 and TRBJ2-3, with unresolved D. CDR1 and CDR2 (germline): SGHTA, FQGTGA. The length of the CDR3 is 14 residues. CDR3 sequence: CASSLGPRTDTRYF. CDR3 DNA sequence: TGTGCCAGCAGCCTCGGGCCTCGCACAGATACGCGGTATTTT.

The CDR3 is CASSPVDQPQHF. The CDR3 region has the DNA TGTGCCAGCAGCCCAGTCGATCAGCCCCAGCATTTT. The rearrangement links TRBV7-9 to TRBJ1-5; D unclear. Trimming left V 5 bases short and J 5 bases short, with 7 bases between. The CDR3 has 12 amino acids. CDR1 and CDR2 (germline): SEHNR, FQNEAQ (reference sequence). The whole variable domain, remainder taken from reference TRBV7-9 and TRBJ1-5, is DTGVSQNPRHKITKRGQNVTFRCDPISEHNRLYWYRQTLGQGPEFLTYFQNEAQLEKSRLLSDRFSAERPKGSFSTLEIQRTEQGDSAMYLCASSPVDQPQHFGDGTRLSIL.

V usage is TRBV7-6 and J usage is TRBJ2-7, with D perhaps matching TRBD1 or TRBD2 (5 bases each). V lost 3 bases and J lost 6, with 18 bases in between. The CDR3 covers 15 residues. The V gene's germline CDR1 is SGHVS and CDR2 FNYEAQ. The CDR3 DNA reads TGTGCCAGCAGCTTTGTAGGGGCCACCGCGGGCGAGCAGTACTTC. Its protein is CASSFVGATAGEQYF.

CDR3 sequence: CASSHKGQGAYEQYF. CDR3 in DNA: TGTGCCAGCAGTCATAAGGGACAGGGGGCCTACGAGCAGTACTTC. This chain joins TRBV28 and TRBJ2-7; 11 positions match TRBD1. CDR3 length: 15 amino acids. V was clipped by 5 bases and J by 2 bases; unmatched bases: 5. CDR1 MDHEN and CDR2 SYDVKM come from the germline V gene.

This clone was seen once. The chain uses TRBV4-2 and TRBJ2-1, with 8 nucleotides matching TRBD2. V lost 3 bases to trimming and J lost 2 bases; unmatched junction nucleotides: 3. CDR3 length: 15 residues. Germline-derived CDR1 and CDR2 are LGHNA and YNFKEQ. The CDR3 sequence: CASSHIGGAYNEQFF. The CDR3 coding sequence is TGTGCCAGCAGCCACATCGGGGGGGCCTACAATGAGCAGTTCTTC.

The chain carries TRBV28 and TRBJ2-3, with D perhaps matching TRBD2 (5 bases). The CDR3 sequence is 12 residues long. Germline assignment: CDR1 MDHEN and CDR2 SYDVKM. Trimming left V 10 bases short and J 0 bases short, with 8 bases between. In DNA form, the CDR3 reads TGTGCCATCCGGACTAGCACAGATACGCAGTATTTT. This sequence encodes CAIRTSTDTQYF. The whole variable domain, remainder taken from reference TRBV28 and TRBJ2-3, is DVKVTQSSRYLVKRTGEKVFLECVQDMDHENMFWYRQDPGLGLRLIYFSYDVKMKEKGDIPEGYSVSREKKERFSLILESASTNQTSMYLCAIRTSTDTQYFGPGTRLTVL.

V usage is TRBV5-1 and J usage is TRBJ1-4; a possible D gene is TRBD1 (6 bases). The V end was cut by 0 bases, the J end by 8 bases, with 17 bases between. Germline V gene lookup returns CDR1 SGHRS and CDR2 YFSETQ. CDR3 length: 16 residues. Written as DNA, the CDR3 is TGCGCCAGCAGCTTGGCCCAGGACAGCGGAGTCGAAAAACTGTTTTTT. Encoded protein: CASSLAQDSGVEKLFF.

J is TRBJ1-4 and V is TRBV6-1, with D maybe TRBD1 (6 bases). V lost 8 bases and J lost 7, with 14 bases in between. Per the germline V gene, CDR1 is MNHNS and CDR2 is SASEGT. The CDR3 totals 13 residues. In nucleotides, the CDR3 is TGTGCCAGCGTAGACAGGCGACGTGAAAAACTGTTTTTT. The encoded protein is CASVDRRREKLFF.

In its sample, this clone was seen a few times. The chain uses TRBV2 and TRBJ1-6; TRBD1 is a possible D gene (5 bases). CDR3 length: 12 residues. Between the trimmed V and J ends, which lost 9 bases and 12 bases, there was a span of 15 bases. The germline V gene encodes CDR1 SNHLY and CDR2 FYNNEI. The CDR3 DNA reads as TGTGCCAGTCGGGACGAGACAAAACCCCTCCACTTT. It translates to CASRDETKPLHF.

This rearrangement joins TRBV7-9 to TRBJ1-5; 7 bases line up with TRBD1. V shed 5 bases, J shed 4 bases, and the junction held 8 bases outside the gene matches. CDR3 length: 15 residues. Germline loops: CDR1 SEHNR, CDR2 FQNEAQ (reference sequence). The CDR3, as DNA: TGTGCCAGCAGCCCTAACACAGGGGCAAATCAGCCCCAGCATTTT. Translating it yields CASSPNTGANQPQHF.

This clone has a single count. The V call is TRBV5-4, the J call TRBJ2-5, with unresolved D. V was trimmed by 0 bases and J by 5 bases, leaving 8 bases between them. The CDR3 is made up of 13 amino acids. The germline gives CDR1 SGHNT, CDR2 YYREEE (reference sequence). CDR3: CASSLDSVETQYF. The DNA of the CDR3 is TGTGCCAGCAGCTTGGACTCGGTTGAGACCCAGTACTTC.